Described below is a single T cell receptor (beta chain) sequence and its context. Antigen unknown. This record belongs to a study of shared clonotypes between healthy human individuals. Whole-study context: The people who gave samples were a couple of women and three men aged 18 to 49. Study-level points and caveats: Having only a few donors restricted how much genetic and exposure-history diversity was captured.

Several immunoSEQ plates received, in even portions, the genomic DNA of each subset. What was sequenced on ten immunoSEQ deep assay plates was unsorted PBMC DNA. Profiling relied on immunoSEQ multiplex PCR, and the TCRdb table lists in-frame clones only, not all of them. The profile covers about 520,000 clones, with 70% to 85% appearing a single time and about 12% taken by the ten largest. The sequenced sample was PBMCs. The receptor was isolated from a woman between 40 and 55 years old in good health. Some clones in this sample may be carry-over from other donors' samples.

This CDR3 is CASSWRDSEEKLFF. Written as DNA, the CDR3 is TGTGCCAGTAGTTGGCGGGACAGCGAAGAAAAACTGTTTTTT. J is TRBJ1-4 and V is TRBV19; 7 nucleotides line up with TRBD1. Trimming cost V 5 bases and J 8 bases; bases outside gene matches: 8. The CDR3 length is 14 residues. CDR1 and CDR2 (germline): LNHDA, SQIVND (reference sequence). The whole variable domain, remainder taken from reference TRBV19 and TRBJ1-4, is DGGITQSPKYLFRKEGQNVTLSCEQNLNHDAMYWYRQDPGQGLRLIYYSQIVNDFQKGDIAEGYSVSREKKESFPLTVTSAQKNPTAFYLCASSWRDSEEKLFFGSGTQLSVL.